The 32 T cell receptor beta chains below all came from one sample that was sequenced in a study of blood T cell repertoires in COVID-19. Some clones are missing from TCRdb's copy, which holds only in-frame ones; the method was immunoSEQ multiplex PCR. The repertoire holds 250,000 to 300,000 clones, approximately 91% seen once, with about 11% in the top ten. The sample comprised peripheral blood. The receptors here all came from a woman in her thirties with COVID-19, enrolled during active disease.

A single count supports this clone. The V gene is TRBV19, the J gene TRBJ2-2; TRBD1 aligns across 11 bases. CDR3 size: 15 residues. Losses at the gene ends were 7 bases for V and 3 bases for J; bases not matched to a gene: 4. Per germline, CDR1 LNHDA and CDR2 SQIVND (reference sequence). DNA for the CDR3: TGTGCCAGTACCCTGGACAGGGGGCACACCGGGGAGCTGTTTTTT. It specifies CASTLDRGHTGELFF.

The V gene is TRBV18, the J gene TRBJ2-1; TRBD1 matches 7 bases. Trimming at V came to 3 bases and at J to 2 bases, leaving 4 bases not matched to a gene. There are 15 residues in the CDR3. CDR1 is KGHSH, CDR2 LQKENI, per germline. Here the CDR3 reads CASSPYGTAYNEQFF. The CDR3 DNA follows: TGTGCCAGCTCACCTTATGGGACAGCCTACAATGAGCAGTTCTTC. The full variable domain, its missing parts supplied by reference TRBV18 and TRBJ2-1, is NAGVMQNPRHLVRRRGQEARLRCSPMKGHSHVYWYRQLPEEGLKFMVYLQKENIIDESGMPKERFSAEFPKEGPSILRIQQVVRGDSAAYFCASSPYGTAYNEQFFGPGTRLTVL.

This chain's CDR3 is CASSPLLLDTQYF. The CDR3 DNA follows: TGTGCCAGCAGCCCCCTCCTTCTGGATACGCAGTATTTT. This chain connects TRBV14 to TRBJ2-3; no clear D. The CDR3 consists of 13 residues. The ends were cut back, 4 bases at V and 6 bases at J, with 11 bases in the middle. CDR1 and CDR2 from the germline V gene are SGHDN and FVKESK.

The chain links TRBV11-2 to TRBJ2-2; tentatively, D is TRBD2 (6 bases). Germline V gives CDR1 SGHAT, CDR2 FQNNGV. V shed 6 bases and J shed 7 bases, with 18 bases lying between them. The CDR3 has 15 residues. The CDR3 protein is CASRVGGPYDGELFF. The DNA of the CDR3 is TGTGCCAGCAGAGTTGGAGGGCCGTACGACGGGGAGCTGTTTTTT.

V gene TRBV29-1 combines with J gene TRBJ1-3; TRBD1 might be the D (5 bases). The length of the CDR3 is 15 residues. Germline V CDR1 and CDR2: SQVTM, ANQGSEA. V was trimmed by 1 base and J by 0 bases, leaving 10 bases between them. In DNA, the CDR3 is TGCAGCGTTGAAGTCGGGCAGGGCTCTGGAAACACCATATATTTT. Its protein product is CSVEVGQGSGNTIYF.

The CDR3 sequence: CATSRGRAEAFF. Here the CDR3 DNA reads TGTGCCACCAGCAGAGGGAGGGCCGAAGCTTTCTTT. The V gene is TRBV15, the J gene TRBJ1-1; D not certain. Germline assignment: CDR1 LNHNV and CDR2 YYDKDF (reference sequence). The CDR3 is 12 residues long. V was pared by 1 base and J by 8 bases, with 8 bases between.

About this clone itself: Other DNA sequences of this sample code for an identical CDR3. The CDR3 spells CASSLDRNQPQHF. The CDR3 region has the DNA TGCGCCAGCAGCCTGGACAGAAATCAGCCCCAGCATTTT. The chain carries TRBV5-1 and TRBJ1-5, with D possibly matching TRBD1 (6 bases). The germline V and J ends were trimmed by 4 bases and 4 bases, with 9 bases remaining between them. Germline V CDR1 and CDR2: SGHRS, YFSETQ. The CDR3 extends over 13 amino acids.

This clone was counted a single time. This chain uses TRBV14 with TRBJ2-3; D perhaps matches TRBD2 (6 bases). CDR1 is SGHDN, CDR2 FVKESK, per germline. V lost 3 bases to trimming and J lost 6 bases, with 22 bases between them. CDR3 size: 17 residues. The CDR3 region is CASSHSGTGGFADTQYF. The CDR3 region has the DNA TGTGCCAGCAGCCACTCCGGGACTGGAGGTTTTGCTGATACGCAGTATTTT. Full variable domain (missing parts from reference TRBV14 and TRBJ2-3): EAGVTQFPSHSVIEKGQTVTLRCDPISGHDNLYWYRRVMGKEIKFLLHFVKESKQDESGMPNNRFLAERTGGTYSTLKVQPAELEDSGVYFCASSHSGTGGFADTQYFGPGTRLTVL.

Comments on this clone: One end of the junction is discordant with germline, which a read error may explain. The chain links TRBV7-7 to TRBJ1-1; tentatively, D is TRBD1 (6 bases). Germline lookup yields CDR1 SSHAT and CDR2 FNYEAQ (reference sequence). This CDR3 region has 13 residues. CDR3 in DNA: TGTGCTAGCAGCCAGGACAGGAACACTGAAGCTTTCTTT. Residues: CASSQDRNTEAFF. The full variable domain, rest sourced from reference TRBV7-7 and TRBJ1-1, is GAGVSQSPRYKVTKRGQDVTLRCDPISSHATLYWYQQALGQGPEFLTYFNYEAQPDKSGLPSDRFSAERPEGSISTLTIQRTEQRDSAMYRCASSQDRNTEAFFGQGTRLTVV.

The chain is built from TRBV2 and TRBJ2-2, with D unresolved. The V gene's germline CDR1 is SNHLY and CDR2 FYNNEI. V was cut by 5 bases and J by 4 bases, with 8 bases left in between. The CDR3 has 13 residues. In DNA, the CDR3 is TGTGCCAGCAGTAAAGATAGCACCGGGGAGCTGTTTTTT. It codes for CASSKDSTGELFF.

The chain uses TRBV29-1 and TRBJ1-1, with D hard to call. CDR3 length: 13 amino acids. Trimming shortened V by 8 bases and J by 0 bases, and 13 bases separated the two germline ends. Germline V gene lookup returns CDR1 SQVTM and CDR2 ANQGSEA. For the CDR3, the DNA is TGCAGCCTTAAGACCGGGATGAACACTGAAGCTTTCTTT. This gives the protein CSLKTGMNTEAFF.

The chain combines TRBV27 with TRBJ1-2; TRBD1 matches 11 bases. The CDR3 is 14 amino acids. J was trimmed by 4 bases and V by 5 bases; bases with no gene match: 3. CDR1 is MNHEY and CDR2 is SMNVEV in the germline V gene (reference sequence). DNA for the CDR3: TGTGCCAGCAGTGCCGGGACAGGGGGCTATGGCTACACCTTC. Translating gives CASSAGTGGYGYTF.

The chain uses TRBV4-1 and TRBJ1-4, with D possibly TRBD1 on 6 matching bases. The CDR3 length is 16 residues. The germline CDR1 and CDR2 sequences are MGHRA and YSYEKL. Trimming stripped 3 bases from V and 4 bases from J, with 15 bases between. CDR3 sequence reads: CASSHLPGQSNEKLFF. DNA of the CDR3: TGCGCCAGCAGCCATCTACCGGGACAAAGTAATGAAAAACTGTTTTTT.

The chain recombines TRBV20-1 with TRBJ2-7; 14 bases align to TRBD2. The trim removed 3 bases at V and 7 bases at J, leaving 17 bases unmatched. This CDR3 comprises 18 residues. CDR1 and CDR2 from the germline V gene are DFQATT and SNEGSKA (reference sequence). This chain's CDR3 is CSASSGLAGGLLYEEQYF. CDR3 coding DNA: TGCAGTGCTAGTTCTGGACTAGCGGGAGGCCTCCTCTACGAGGAGCAGTACTTC.

V is TRBV9 and J is TRBJ1-1, with 7 bases fitting TRBD1. Germline V gene lookup returns CDR1 SGDLS and CDR2 YYNGEE. V was pared by 4 bases and J by 0 bases, with 6 bases of the junction left unmatched. This CDR3 contains 15 residues. CDR3 protein: CASSRSGGMNTEAFF. Written as DNA, the CDR3 is TGTGCCAGCAGCCGGTCAGGGGGAATGAACACTGAAGCTTTCTTT.

V and J are TRBV27 and TRBJ2-5; TRBD1 is a possible D gene (6 bases). Germline V gene data show CDR1 as MNHEY and CDR2 as SMNVEV (reference sequence). V dropped 6 bases and J dropped 5 bases, with 19 bases sitting between them. CDR3 length equals 15 residues. DNA for the CDR3: TGTGCCAGCAGCAACAGTTCCTGGGGGCGGGAGACCCAGTACTTC. Encoded protein: CASSNSSWGRETQYF.

This chain joins TRBV28 and TRBJ1-6, with TRBD1 matching 9 bases. V lost 4 bases, J lost 7 bases, and 5 bases stayed unmatched. The CDR3 sequence is 15 residues long. CDR1 is MDHEN and CDR2 is SYDVKM in the germline V gene. The CDR3 DNA reads as TGTGCCAGCAGTTATAGGGACAGGGAAAATTCACCCCTCCACTTT. This codes for CASSYRDRENSPLHF.

This clone was picked up a small number of times. The chain has TRBV24-1 and TRBJ1-1; 7 nucleotides line up with TRBD1. The J segment lost 5 bases and the V segment lost 4 bases, leaving 15 bases of the junction unmatched. The CDR3 extends over 17 amino acids. CDR1 is KGHDR, CDR2 SFDVKD, per germline. The CDR3 loop reads CATSEFFIYRGETEAFF. The CDR3 DNA reads as TGTGCCACCAGTGAATTTTTCATTTACAGGGGAGAGACTGAAGCTTTCTTT.

The chain couples TRBV6-2 or TRBV6-3 to TRBJ1-2; D is unclear. Looked up from germline, CDR1 is MNHEY and CDR2 is SVGEGT. V lost 6 bases and J lost 2, with 10 bases in between. The CDR3 is 13 amino acids. The CDR3 here is CASSRGRNYGYTF. In DNA, the CDR3 is TGTGCCAGCAGCCGAGGGAGAAACTATGGCTACACCTTC.

Only one count was recorded for this clone. The chain links TRBV2 to TRBJ2-3; D uncertain. V was shortened by 1 base and J by 4 bases, with 9 bases between the two germline ends. CDR1 and CDR2 from the germline V gene are SNHLY and FYNNEI. This CDR3 has 14 residues. The CDR3 nucleotides are TGTGCCAGCAGTGAAGAAACGAGTCCAGATACGCAGTATTTT. This gives the protein CASSEETSPDTQYF.

This chain uses TRBV5-1 with TRBJ1-4; TRBD1 matches at 8 bases. Per the germline V gene, CDR1 is SGHRS and CDR2 is YFSETQ. This CDR3 region has 15 residues. With V trimmed by 3 bases and J by 2 bases, 3 bases remained unmatched. CDR3 in amino acids: CASSWTGPTNEKLFF. The CDR3 nucleotides are TGCGCCAGCAGCTGGACAGGGCCCACTAATGAAAAACTGTTTTTT.

This clone was seen just once. The chain employs TRBV18 and TRBJ2-5; maybe TRBD1 (5 bases). Germline assignment: CDR1 KGHSH and CDR2 LQKENI. V lost 0 bases, J lost 3 bases, and 8 bases lay in between. The CDR3 has 14 residues. The chain's CDR3 is CASSPPAGKETQYF. For the CDR3, the DNA is TGTGCCAGCTCACCACCGGCAGGGAAAGAGACCCAGTACTTC.

This chain uses TRBV27 with TRBJ1-2; 8 bases map to TRBD1. Trimming took 6 bases from V and 8 from J; bases not matched to a gene: 11. Germline V gene lookup returns CDR1 MNHEY and CDR2 SMNVEV (reference sequence). This CDR3 has 14 amino acids. CDR3 region: CASSSDRDLGGYTF. CDR3 DNA: TGTGCCAGCAGCTCGGACAGGGACCTGGGCGGCTACACCTTC.

The rearrangement joins TRBV6-5 to TRBJ2-7, with 7 bases aligning to TRBD1. The CDR3 spans 14 residues. Germline trimming cut 6 bases from V and 0 bases from J; bases unmatched to any gene: 5. CDR1 and CDR2 (germline): MNHEY, SVGAGI. The CDR3 nucleotides are TGTGCCAGCAGCCCGACAGGGAGCTCCTACGAGCAGTACTTC. Its translation is CASSPTGSSYEQYF.

This clone was found once. The chain uses TRBV7-2 and TRBJ2-1; 7 bases are a match to TRBD1. CDR3 size: 16 residues. The germline CDR1 and CDR2 sequences are SGHTA and FQGNSA. Trimming cost V 2 bases and J 0 bases; bases outside gene matches: 4. The CDR3 nucleotides are TGTGCCAGCAGCTTACAGGGACAGAGCTCCTACAATGAGCAGTTCTTC. This gives the protein CASSLQGQSSYNEQFF.

This clone was counted a few times. The chain uses TRBV28 and TRBJ1-1; 8 bases agree with TRBD1. Trimming took 6 bases from V and 1 from J; bases not matched to a gene: 7. This CDR3 has 15 amino acids. Germline V CDR1 and CDR2: MDHEN, SYDVKM. This chain's CDR3 is CASRGQGAANTEAFF. The DNA of the CDR3 is TGTGCCAGCAGGGGTCAGGGGGCTGCGAACACTGAAGCTTTCTTT.

V gene TRBV7-9 combines with J gene TRBJ1-5; no reliable D call. This CDR3 has 14 amino acids. Between the trimmed V and J ends, which lost 1 base and 3 bases, there was a span of 7 bases. Per the germline V gene, CDR1 is SEHNR and CDR2 is FQNEAQ (reference sequence). The CDR3 loop reads CASSLEWANQPQHF. The CDR3 nucleotides are TGTGCCAGCAGCTTAGAGTGGGCCAATCAGCCCCAGCATTTT.

The V and J genes are TRBV28 and TRBJ1-1, with 9 bases identical to TRBD1. V was clipped by 4 bases and J by 2 bases; unmatched bases: 11. Germline lookup yields CDR1 MDHEN and CDR2 SYDVKM. The CDR3 spans 17 residues. CDR3 sequence reads: CASSSHRGPSPNTEAFF. For the CDR3, the DNA is TGTGCCAGCAGTTCTCACAGGGGGCCCTCCCCTAACACTGAAGCTTTCTTT.

Points on this clone: One end of the junction varies from germline; a read error may be responsible. CDR3 sequence (DNA): TGTGCCAGCAGAGAAGAGACAGGGATTGATGGGGAGCTGTTTTTT. Its translation: CASREETGIDGELFF. The chain uses TRBV6-1 and TRBJ2-2, with TRBD1 identical over 7 bases. The CDR3 runs to 15 residues. Per germline, CDR1 MNHNS and CDR2 SASEGT.

CDR3 DNA: TGTGCCAGCAGCCAAGGGGCCGTAAAAGGTGAAAAACTGTTTTTT. Translating gives CASSQGAVKGEKLFF. The rearrangement joins TRBV3-1 (or the pseudogene TRBV3-2) to TRBJ1-4; D gene uncertain. Trimming removed 1 base at V and 7 bases at J, with 13 bases between. The CDR3 extends over 15 amino acids. Germline-derived CDR1 and CDR2 are LGHDT and YNNKEL (reference sequence).

The CDR3 bases are TGTGCCAGCAGCTCGGTAGGGGAGGGCCAGTACGAGCAGTACTTC. This codes for CASSSVGEGQYEQYF. The chain employs TRBV13 and TRBJ2-7, with 7 positions matching TRBD2. Germline values: CDR1 PRHDT, CDR2 FYEKMQ (reference sequence). Trimming at V came to 4 bases and at J to 4 bases, leaving 10 bases not matched to a gene. This CDR3 has 15 residues.

The CDR3 loop reads CSVSGSEETQYF. The DNA of the CDR3 is TGCAGCGTTAGCGGGAGCGAAGAGACCCAGTACTTC. The chain recombines TRBV29-1 with TRBJ2-5; 8 bases match TRBD2. Unmatched junction bases numbered 2, after V lost 5 bases and J lost 3 bases. Germline V gives CDR1 SQVTM, CDR2 ANQGSEA. The CDR3 is 12 residues long.